The text below deals with one TCR beta chain. Its antigen is unknown. Base qualities are not recorded, but no much larger clone differs from it by a single base. The time point label on this specimen signifies: persistent/refractory GD, antithyroid drugs over 5 years with positive TRAb. RNA was extracted from PBMCs in TRIzol for both TCR sequencing and RNA sequencing. The diagnosis of Graves' disease followed American Thyroid Association guidelines. The patients came from an endocrinology department in Xi'an, China. Each patient gave about 8.1 milliliters of peripheral blood, collected in an EDTA anticoagulant tube. Ficoll Paque Plus density gradient separation was used to isolate PBMCs, and no additional T cell sorting was done. RNA quality was checked with an Agilent 2100 Bioanalyzer and agarose gel, and concentration with a NanoDrop 2000. The library was made by multiplex PCR. Sequencing relied on an Illumina HiSeq 4000. TCR beta libraries were built with iRepertoire HTBI primers and Arm-PCR amplification of CDR3 regions. PCR products were gel purified before sequencing. For the original study's pipeline: Across samples, about 64 TRBV and around 15 TRBJ segments were identified and used for gene usage analysis of CDR3 amino acid clonotypes. Filtered high-quality paired reads were merged into contigs using COPE and FqMerger. BLAST was used to align contigs to the IMGT TRBV, TRBD and TRBJ reference genes, and CDR3 was defined following IMGT. Highly expanded clones were defined as clonotypes with a frequency above 0.1%. Shannon entropy was used to measure repertoire diversity, and the Gini coefficient was used to measure V-J evenness. A clonotype found in more than one individual was treated as public. In-frame beta chains were kept once TCRdb had trimmed the public reads at Q25 with fastp and called clones with MiXCR. Records with the same CDR3 protein are collapsed into one entry carrying the most frequent genes and DNA. The V and J calls here are based on TCRdb, not the publication. Across this sample there are 500,000 to 700,000 distinct CDR3 sequences, with approximately 29% seen only once. Clones ranked in the top ten supply under 50% of the sample.

These data are taken from a study of regulatory T cells in long-lasting Graves disease (dated by TCRdb to the early 2020s). Regarding the study in general: Persistent Graves' disease meant more than 5 years of antithyroid drug treatment with TSH receptor autoantibodies that stayed positive. The study was conducted in China and was registered as a clinical trial. Antithyroid drugs had been taken for around 9.8 years on average by persistent Graves' disease patients in the clinical cohort. Peripheral blood TCR sequencing and RNA sequencing compared persistent Graves' disease patients with newly diagnosed Graves' disease patients. A total of some 35 samples underwent TCR sequencing, from roughly 13 patients with persistent Graves' disease and 20 or so patients with newly diagnosed Graves' disease. General study outcomes and caveats: The authors acknowledged the small sample size as a limitation that may reduce accuracy. Only the TCR beta chain was sequenced and analyzed. Only peripheral blood was studied, because thyroid tissue, the primary lesion, was inaccessible. A larger number of public clonotypes was shared among persistent patients (fewer than 3,000) than among newly diagnosed patients (more than 850). Persistent Graves' disease patients showed lower TCR Shannon entropy and fewer highly expanded clones than newly diagnosed patients, suggesting clonal expansion. Preferential use of TRBV28, TRBJ1-2 and TRBJ2-5 was observed in persistent disease, whereas TRBV20-1 and TRBJ2-1 were favored in newly diagnosed disease.

CDR3 length: 14 amino acids, cysteine to phenylalanine. CDR3 DNA only is kept here, 42 bases in frame from base 1. Sequences MDHEN (CDR1) and SYDVKM (CDR2) are obtained from the germline V gene. The junction shows trimming of 2 bases on V and 5 bases on J, plus 9 bases between the germline ends. This TCR was sampled from a female donor with Graves disease. Source: peripheral blood mononuclear cells (PBMCs), taken when the disease was refractory, from a patient treated with antithyroid drugs. The chain was built from TRBV28 and TRBJ2-2, with TRBD1 as a weak D call on 6 bases. The CDR3: CASSLVQGTGELFF. The base sequence is TGTGCCAGCAGTTTAGTTCAGGGGACCGGGGAGCTGTTTTTT. When the CDR3 is completed using the reference TRBV28 and TRBJ2-2 genes on either side, the full variable domain is DVKVTQSSRYLVKRTGEKVFLECVQDMDHENMFWYRQDPGLGLRLIYFSYDVKMKEKGDIPEGYSVSREKKERFSLILESASTNQTSMYLCASSLVQGTGELFFGEGSRLTVL.